This T cell receptor (beta chain) was documented in a study of T cell repertoires in cytomegalovirus infection. The study's findings and limits: CMV-specific TCR beta clonotypes restricted by HLA-C were the ones dominating the ex vivo response.

The germline V gene encodes CDR1 MNHEY and CDR2 SMNVEV (reference sequence). The CDR3 is 15 residues long. The V end lost 0 bases, the J end lost 0 bases, and 8 bases lay between the germline ends. Turning to this clonotype: Its antigen remains unknown.

TCRdb reprocessed the reads with MiXCR, giving one entry per CDR3 protein. The sample yields about a million distinct CDR3 sequences, less than 35% seen once. The sample consisted of cultured CD8+ T cells from PBMCs, taken from culture after CMV antigen stimulation. The clonotype comes from a human donor in good health (CMV status not recorded). Some clones in this sample may be carry-over from other donors' samples. The rearrangement uses TRBV27 and TRBJ2-5; D is uncertain. CDR3 in amino acids: CASSLSSSYQETQYF. DNA of the CDR3: TGTGCCAGCAGTTTATCGTCTTCGTACCAAGAGACCCAGTACTTC.